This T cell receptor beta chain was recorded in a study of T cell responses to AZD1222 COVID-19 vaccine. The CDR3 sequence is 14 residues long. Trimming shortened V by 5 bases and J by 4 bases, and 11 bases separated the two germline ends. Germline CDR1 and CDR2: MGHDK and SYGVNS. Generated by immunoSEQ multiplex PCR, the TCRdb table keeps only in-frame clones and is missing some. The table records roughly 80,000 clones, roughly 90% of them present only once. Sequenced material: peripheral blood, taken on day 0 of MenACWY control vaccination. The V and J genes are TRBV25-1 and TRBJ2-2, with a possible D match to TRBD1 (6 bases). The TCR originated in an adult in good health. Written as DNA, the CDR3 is TGTGCCAGCAGTTTACAGGGAAGCACCGGGGAGCTGTTTTTT. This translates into CASSLQGSTGELFF.